This note documents a single T cell receptor (beta chain) sequence. This clone was observed a handful of times. It has no known antigen specificity. Base-call qualities are not available, and no considerably larger clone is one nucleotide away. Libraries were prepared through the immunoSEQ multiplex PCR assay. The source is immuneACCESS, and TCRdb retained only in-frame sequences with V and J called. Part of the clones is not carried over; for the studies checked, unresolved V genes explain less than half of this, and the remainder is unexplained. Present in this sample are 35,000 or so clones, around 85% of which were seen just once. The ten biggest clones cover 1.5% to 2% of the sample. For TCR Vbeta sequencing, memory CD4+ T cells were sorted ex vivo from the peripheral blood of both healthy controls and narcolepsy patients. This sample is part of a study of T cells in narcolepsy (dated by TCRdb to the late 2010s). Regarding the study in general: Patients with narcolepsy type 1 or type 2 (NT1, NT2) were enrolled in the study together with healthy control donors. The study sought autoreactive T cells targeting hypocretin neuron self-antigens (hypocretin, TRIB2) in narcolepsy patients, using TCR Vbeta sequencing to track clonotypes in blood and CSF. General findings and caveats noted by the study authors: Numbers of sequenced blood memory CD4+ clonotypes were comparable, with averages of some 38,000 in patients and roughly 34,000 in controls. Certain blood memory CD4+ repertoires from patients and controls had no sequences that matched autoreactive T cell clones. According to the report, autoreactive clonotypes were detected serially in the blood of the same patients and of different patients, but not in healthy controls. In plots comparing CSF and blood CD4+ T cell clonotypes from the same patient, HCRT-specific and TRIB2-specific autoreactive clonotypes were highlighted.

The trim is 5 bases for V and 4 bases for J, with a gap of 15 bases between the germline ends. CDR1 and CDR2 are read off the germline V gene (reference sequence) as SEHNR and FQNEAQ. Measured from the cysteine to the phenylalanine, the CDR3 is 14 residues long. The CDR3 DNA has 42 bases and is translated from base 1. The V and J segments used are TRBV7-9 and TRBJ2-7; TRBD1 could be the D gene, as 6 bases match. This TCR was sampled from a human donor with narcolepsy. Source material: CD45RA- memory CD4+ T cells from PBMCs. Interpreted using the paper, the cell subset or site label stands for: memory T cells sorted ex vivo from peripheral blood. The nucleotide sequence is given as TGTGCCAGCAGCCAGTCCCGGGACATTTACGAGCAGTACTTC. Translated, it reads CASSQSRDIYEQYF.